Listed below are T cell receptor beta chains from one sample, sequenced in a study of T cells after yellow fever vaccination. MiXCR, run by TCRdb on the 5' RACE reads, gives a single entry per CDR3 protein. This sample has over 300,000 distinct CDR3 sequences, with 6.8% found just once. Sequences were derived from PBMCs, sampled roughly seven weeks after the first yellow fever vaccination. Every receptor here comes from a man aged 18 to 35 who received the YFV17D yellow fever vaccine. Both conserved end residues are part of each CDR3. D genes are given only for firm matches. For some rows the clone size is stated as once, few or many, or as a class when expanded; others skip it.

d_gene: .
v_gene: TRBV4-2
j_gene: TRBJ1-5
abundance: .
CDR3nt: TGTGCCAGCAGCACCGGACAACCGAATCAGCCCCAGCATTTT
CDR3aa: CASSTGQPNQPQHF

d_gene: .
v_gene: TRBV29-1
j_gene: TRBJ2-1
abundance: few
CDR3nt: TGCAGCGCAAAAGAACGGAGAGTTGAGCAGTTCTTC
CDR3aa: CSAKERRVEQFF

d_gene: .
v_gene: TRBV7-9
j_gene: TRBJ2-5
abundance: many
CDR3nt: TGTGCCAGCAGCTTAAAAGAGACCCAGTACTTC
CDR3aa: CASSLKETQYF

d_gene: TRBD2
v_gene: TRBV12-3/TRBV12-4
j_gene: TRBJ2-1
abundance: many
CDR3nt: TGTGCCAGCAGTTGGCCCGTGACTAGCGGGGGCCTGGATGAGCAGTTCTTC
CDR3aa: CASSWPVTSGGLDEQFF

d_gene: .
v_gene: TRBV5-4
j_gene: TRBJ1-1
abundance: .
CDR3nt: TGTGCCAGCAGCCGACAAACAGAGTTGAACACTGAAGCTTTCTTT
CDR3aa: CASSRQTELNTEAFF

d_gene: .
v_gene: TRBV20-1
j_gene: TRBJ1-2
abundance: many
CDR3nt: TGCAGTGCTGTTACAGGGTACTATGGCTACACCTTC
CDR3aa: CSAVTGYYGYTF

d_gene: .
v_gene: TRBV28
j_gene: TRBJ2-2
abundance: .
CDR3nt: TGTGCCAGCAGAGCAGGGGCCGCGGGCGCCTCCCCGACCGGGGAGCTGTTTTTT
CDR3aa: CASRAGAAGASPTGELFF

d_gene: .
v_gene: TRBV25-1
j_gene: TRBJ1-3
abundance: few
CDR3nt: TGTGCCAGCAGCCGGGGGGCTATCATATATTTT
CDR3aa: CASSRGAIIYF

d_gene: TRBD1
v_gene: TRBV2
j_gene: TRBJ2-2
abundance: many
CDR3nt: TGTGCCAGTGTCCGGGACAGAAACACCGGGGAGCTGTTTTTT
CDR3aa: CASVRDRNTGELFF

d_gene: TRBD1
v_gene: TRBV4-2
j_gene: TRBJ2-3
abundance: .
CDR3nt: TGTGCCATGGGCTTCGGGACAGGGGTAAATACGCAGTATTTT
CDR3aa: CAMGFGTGVNTQYF

d_gene: .
v_gene: TRBV7-2
j_gene: TRBJ2-7
abundance: many
CDR3nt: TGTGCCAGCAGCTTTCTCTACGAGCAGTACTTC
CDR3aa: CASSFLYEQYF

d_gene: TRBD1
v_gene: TRBV20-1
j_gene: TRBJ1-2
abundance: many
CDR3nt: TGCAGTGCTCCGTCAGGGACAGGGGACGGCTATGGCTACACCTTC
CDR3aa: CSAPSGTGDGYGYTF

d_gene: .
v_gene: TRBV20-1
j_gene: TRBJ2-5
abundance: .
CDR3nt: TGCACCGCTTCGGAGATGCAGACCCAGTACTTC
CDR3aa: CTASEMQTQYF

d_gene: TRBD1
v_gene: TRBV20-1
j_gene: TRBJ1-5
abundance: .
CDR3nt: TGCAGTGCTAGAGTCTACGACAGGGATCAGCCCCAGCATTTT
CDR3aa: CSARVYDRDQPQHF

d_gene: .
v_gene: TRBV6-2/TRBV6-3
j_gene: TRBJ2-1
abundance: .
CDR3nt: TGTGCCAGCGTTAGGGGGAACGTGAATGAGCAGTTCTTC
CDR3aa: CASVRGNVNEQFF

d_gene: .
v_gene: TRBV7-9
j_gene: TRBJ1-2
abundance: many
CDR3nt: TGTGCCAGCAGCCCACCTTACCGGGACGCATATGGCTACACCTTC
CDR3aa: CASSPPYRDAYGYTF

d_gene: .
v_gene: TRBV6-5
j_gene: TRBJ2-5
abundance: many
CDR3nt: TGTGCCAGCAGTTACTTCGACGGACCCCAAGAGACCCAGTACTTC
CDR3aa: CASSYFDGPQETQYF

d_gene: TRBD1
v_gene: TRBV20-1
j_gene: TRBJ2-1
abundance: few
CDR3nt: TGCAGTGCTAGAGATGGGACAGGGCTTTACAATGAGCAGTTCTTC
CDR3aa: CSARDGTGLYNEQFF

d_gene: .
v_gene: TRBV12-3/TRBV12-4
j_gene: TRBJ1-1
abundance: many
CDR3nt: TGTGCCAGCAGTTTAAGGCAGTGGTCCACTGAAGCTTTCTTT
CDR3aa: CASSLRQWSTEAFF

d_gene: .
v_gene: TRBV18
j_gene: TRBJ1-4
abundance: .
CDR3nt: TGTGCCAGCTCGGAATACTCGGGGACAACTAATGAAAAACTGTTTTTT
CDR3aa: CASSEYSGTTNEKLFF

d_gene: .
v_gene: TRBV9
j_gene: TRBJ2-1
abundance: few
CDR3nt: TGTGCCAGCACCGATTATAATTCGAATGAGCAGTTCTTC
CDR3aa: CASTDYNSNEQFF

d_gene: .
v_gene: TRBV20-1
j_gene: TRBJ2-7
abundance: many
CDR3nt: TGCAGTGCTAGGGACGGGGCCTACGAGCAGTACTTC
CDR3aa: CSARDGAYEQYF

d_gene: TRBD2
v_gene: TRBV7-3
j_gene: TRBJ2-1
abundance: few
CDR3nt: TGTGCCAGCAGCTACTCTGAAGGGACTAGCGGGGGCCGCTACAATGAGCAGTTCTTC
CDR3aa: CASSYSEGTSGGRYNEQFF

d_gene: .
v_gene: TRBV4-3
j_gene: TRBJ1-4
abundance: many
CDR3nt: TGCGCCAGCAGCCAAGTAGGTGGCCTTAATGAAAAACTGTTTTTT
CDR3aa: CASSQVGGLNEKLFF

d_gene: .
v_gene: TRBV5-1
j_gene: TRBJ2-1
abundance: .
CDR3nt: TGCGCCAGCAGCTTGGGGGGTCAAAGTAATGAGCAGTTCTTC
CDR3aa: CASSLGGQSNEQFF

d_gene: TRBD1
v_gene: TRBV6-1
j_gene: TRBJ2-1
abundance: many
CDR3nt: TGTGCCAGCAGTGACCCGGGACAGGGGGCGATTGAGCAGTTCTTC
CDR3aa: CASSDPGQGAIEQFF

d_gene: TRBD1
v_gene: TRBV12-3/TRBV12-4
j_gene: TRBJ1-5
abundance: few
CDR3nt: TGTGCCAGCAGTTTAAGTACAGGGGATAGCAATCAGCCCCAGCATTTT
CDR3aa: CASSLSTGDSNQPQHF

d_gene: .
v_gene: TRBV6-5
j_gene: TRBJ1-2
abundance: many
CDR3nt: TGTGCCAGCAGTTACTCTTTGGCAGGGAGTTTGTATGGCTACACCTTC
CDR3aa: CASSYSLAGSLYGYTF

d_gene: .
v_gene: TRBV6-2/TRBV6-3
j_gene: TRBJ2-1
abundance: many
CDR3nt: TGTGCCAGCAGTACCCGCTCCTACAATGAGCAGTTCTTC
CDR3aa: CASSTRSYNEQFF

d_gene: .
v_gene: TRBV9
j_gene: TRBJ2-4
abundance: few
CDR3nt: TGTGCCAGCAGCCCGGGGAGACCCAAAAACATTCAGTACTTC
CDR3aa: CASSPGRPKNIQYF

d_gene: .
v_gene: TRBV10-3
j_gene: TRBJ2-5
abundance: many
CDR3nt: TGTGCCATCAGCGAACCAAGGACGGGGAGAGAGACCCAGTACTTC
CDR3aa: CAISEPRTGRETQYF

d_gene: .
v_gene: TRBV18
j_gene: TRBJ1-4
abundance: few
CDR3nt: TGTGCCAGCTCACTAAAGAGTGGGGAAGGTGAAAAACTGTTTTTT
CDR3aa: CASSLKSGEGEKLFF

d_gene: .
v_gene: TRBV7-2
j_gene: TRBJ2-5
abundance: .
CDR3nt: TGTGCCAGCAGCTTAGATCGAGGGCGGCAAGAGACCCAGTACTTC
CDR3aa: CASSLDRGRQETQYF

d_gene: TRBD1
v_gene: TRBV6-4
j_gene: TRBJ2-3
abundance: many
CDR3nt: TGTGCCAGCGCTATTCAACAGGGGTCCAGCACAGATACGCAGTATTTT
CDR3aa: CASAIQQGSSTDTQYF

d_gene: .
v_gene: TRBV7-3
j_gene: TRBJ2-5
abundance: few
CDR3nt: TGTGCCAGCAGCTCATCCAACCTGGCAGCAGAGACCCAGTACTTC
CDR3aa: CASSSSNLAAETQYF

d_gene: .
v_gene: TRBV6-1
j_gene: TRBJ1-1
abundance: few
CDR3nt: TGTGCCAGCAGCCCGATAGCCGACAGATTGAACACTGAAGCTTTCTTT
CDR3aa: CASSPIADRLNTEAFF

d_gene: .
v_gene: TRBV27
j_gene: TRBJ2-6
abundance: few
CDR3nt: TGTGCCAGCAGTTTGGGTATGAGGCAGGGATTCTCTGGGGCCAACGTCCTGACTTTC
CDR3aa: CASSLGMRQGFSGANVLTF

d_gene: .
v_gene: TRBV5-5
j_gene: TRBJ1-5
abundance: .
CDR3nt: TGTGCCAGCAGCTTGGTGGGCAGGAGCAATCAGCCCCAGCATTTT
CDR3aa: CASSLVGRSNQPQHF

d_gene: .
v_gene: TRBV7-9
j_gene: TRBJ2-2
abundance: few
CDR3nt: TGTGCCAGAGGGGAGGACACAAACACCGGGGAGCTGTTTTTT
CDR3aa: CARGEDTNTGELFF

d_gene: .
v_gene: TRBV7-8
j_gene: TRBJ2-2
abundance: many
CDR3nt: TGTGCCAGCAGTTCGGGGGCCACGGGGGAGCTGTTTTTT
CDR3aa: CASSSGATGELFF

d_gene: TRBD2
v_gene: TRBV5-6
j_gene: TRBJ2-1
abundance: .
CDR3nt: TGTGCCAGCAGCTTGGCCAGCGGGGGGGCTTTTTTAGTCTCCTACAATGAGCAGTTCTTC
CDR3aa: CASSLASGGAFLVSYNEQFF

d_gene: .
v_gene: TRBV10-1
j_gene: TRBJ2-7
abundance: .
CDR3nt: TGCGCCAGCAGTGAGTCGATTGGGGGGACCCCTATTCGGCGGTACTTC
CDR3aa: CASSESIGGTPIRRYF

d_gene: TRBD2
v_gene: TRBV10-3
j_gene: TRBJ2-3
abundance: few
CDR3nt: TGTGCCATCAGTGGGCTAGCGGGGGTCACAGATACGCAGTATTTT
CDR3aa: CAISGLAGVTDTQYF

d_gene: .
v_gene: TRBV14
j_gene: TRBJ2-3
abundance: many
CDR3nt: TGTGCCAGCAGCGAAATTCAGGAGAGCACAGATACGCAGTATTTT
CDR3aa: CASSEIQESTDTQYF

d_gene: TRBD1
v_gene: TRBV18
j_gene: TRBJ1-2
abundance: .
CDR3nt: TGTGCCAGCTCACCTTTAGACAGGGAATATGGCTACACCTTC
CDR3aa: CASSPLDREYGYTF

d_gene: .
v_gene: TRBV5-5
j_gene: TRBJ1-6
abundance: .
CDR3nt: TGTGCCAGCAGCTTGCCCTTCGGAAACTCCTATAATTCACCCCTCCACTTT
CDR3aa: CASSLPFGNSYNSPLHF

d_gene: .
v_gene: TRBV20-1
j_gene: TRBJ1-4
abundance: few
CDR3nt: TGCAGTGCTAGAGATCCAAGGGAAGGGATGGATGAAAAACTGTTTTTT
CDR3aa: CSARDPREGMDEKLFF